This T cell receptor beta chain was recorded in a study of blood T cell repertoires in COVID-19. Study-level background: The United States, Italy and Spain were the sources of the acute and convalescent COVID-19 samples. PBMCs, B-cell-depleted T cells, or T cells were the source of the cDNA or gDNA that made up the material.

In the authors' workflow: Researchers report that nucleated cell counts were estimated from reference gene primer amplification. Repertoires were generated with immunoSEQ multiplex PCR, while TCRdb's copy carries only in-frame clones and drops some. Clone size and the V and J calls come from that table; the DNA yielded D and trimming. The sample includes 140,000 to 150,000 clones, about 87% of them seen just once. Trimming took off 1 base at V and 5 bases at J, with 8 bases between the two ends. CDR1 is SGHNT, CDR2 YENEEA, per germline. The length of the CDR3 is 14 residues. This clonotype originated in a woman aged 50 to 65 with acute or convalescent COVID-19. The chain carries TRBV11-3 and TRBJ1-4; tentatively, D is TRBD1 (6 bases). Specimen: peripheral blood. This CDR3 reads CASSLGTENEKLFF. The CDR3 bases are TGTGCCAGCAGCTTAGGGACAGAGAATGAAAAACTGTTTTTT.